This record concerns one TCR beta chain sequence. Clones were read by immunoSEQ multiplex PCR, and TCRdb kept only the in-frame ones, dropping some. Found here are 540,000 or so clones, 85% to 90% of them singletons; the top ten hold about 8.2%. Germline CDR1 reads SEHNR; CDR2 reads FQNEAQ (reference sequence). With 0 bases removed from V and 10 bases from J, the gap between germline ends came to 13 bases. The CDR3 contains 14 residues. These data are taken from a study of blood T cell repertoires in COVID-19. About the research overall: Collection of acute and convalescent COVID-19 samples took place in the United States, Italy and Spain.

Sample: peripheral blood. V is TRBV7-9 and J is TRBJ2-1, with D tentatively TRBD2 (6 bases). This clonotype was sampled from a woman between 50 and 59 years old with COVID-19, enrolled during active disease. The DNA of the CDR3 is TGTGCCAGCAGCTTAGCGGGGGGAAAGGCGGAGCAGTTCTTC. Protein: CASSLAGGKAEQFF.